This T cell receptor beta chain is from a study of blood T cells in healthy people across ages. Study overall: About one barcoded TCR beta cDNA was captured per two T cells.

The second PCR ran about 6 to 11 cycles with a sample-barcoded 5' primer and J-beta primers. TCRdb re-called the 5' RACE reads with MiXCR, one entry per CDR3 protein. The table lists around 1.7 million distinct CDR3 sequences, 25% to 30% of them singletons. Germline assignment: CDR1 KGHDR and CDR2 SFDVKD. J was trimmed by 7 bases and V by 1 base; bases with no gene match: 3. CDR3 size: 17 residues. Worth noting for this clonotype: Its antigen remains unidentified.

Whole-study findings and limits: Roughly linearly, TCR beta diversity per million T cells fell as age increased. The percentage of naive T cells correlated strongly with TCR beta diversity.

All donors came from Russia, were Caucasian and healthy, and spanned ages roughly 6 to 100. The TCR comes from a woman aged 25 to 39 in good health. The sample comprised blood. The V gene is TRBV24-1, the J gene TRBJ2-1; 16 bases match TRBD2. CDR3 in DNA: TGTGCCACCAGTGATTTTGGGACTAGCGGGGGGGGGAATGAGCAGTTCTTC. Protein: CATSDFGTSGGGNEQFF.